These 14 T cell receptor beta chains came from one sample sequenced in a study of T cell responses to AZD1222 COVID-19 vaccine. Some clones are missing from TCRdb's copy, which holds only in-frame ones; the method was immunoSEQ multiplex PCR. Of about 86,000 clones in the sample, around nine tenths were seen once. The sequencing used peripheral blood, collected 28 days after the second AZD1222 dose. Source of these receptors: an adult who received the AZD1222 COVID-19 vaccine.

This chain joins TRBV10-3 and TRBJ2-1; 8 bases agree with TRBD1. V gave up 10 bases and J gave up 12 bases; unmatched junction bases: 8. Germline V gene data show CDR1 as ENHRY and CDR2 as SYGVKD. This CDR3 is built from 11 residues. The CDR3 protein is CASSDREAQFF. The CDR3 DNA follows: TGTGCCAGCTCGGACAGGGAGGCGCAGTTCTTC.

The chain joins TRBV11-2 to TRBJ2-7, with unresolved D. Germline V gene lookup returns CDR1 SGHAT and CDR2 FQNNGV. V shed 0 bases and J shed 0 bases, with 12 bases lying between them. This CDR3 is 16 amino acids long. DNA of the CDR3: TGTGCCAGCAGCTTAGAGGAACTCGTCGGCTCCTACGAGCAGTACTTC. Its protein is CASSLEELVGSYEQYF.

This CDR3 is CASTAGHPNTEAFF. CDR3 coding DNA: TGTGCCAGCACCGCGGGACACCCGAACACTGAAGCTTTCTTT. The rearrangement links TRBV11-2 to TRBJ1-1; maybe TRBD1 (6 bases). Germline loops: CDR1 SGHAT, CDR2 FQNNGV. This CDR3 region has 14 residues. The V end was cut by 7 bases, the J end by 1 base, with 13 bases between. Complete variable domain (other parts from reference TRBV11-2 and TRBJ1-1): EAGVAQSPRYKIIEKRQSVAFWCNPISGHATLYWYQQILGQGPKLLIQFQNNGVVDDSQLPKDRFSAERLKGVDSTLKIQPAKLEDSAVYLCASTAGHPNTEAFFGQGTRLTVV.

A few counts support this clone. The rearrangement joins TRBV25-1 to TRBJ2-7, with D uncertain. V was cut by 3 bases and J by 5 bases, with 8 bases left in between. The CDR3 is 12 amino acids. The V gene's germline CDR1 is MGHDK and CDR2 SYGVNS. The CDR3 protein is CASSEWVNEQYF. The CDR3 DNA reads TGTGCCAGCAGTGAGTGGGTCAACGAGCAGTACTTC.

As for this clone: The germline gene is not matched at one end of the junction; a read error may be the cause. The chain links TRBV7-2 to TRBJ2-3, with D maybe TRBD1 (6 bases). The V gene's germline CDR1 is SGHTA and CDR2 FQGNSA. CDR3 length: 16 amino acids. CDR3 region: CASSLGQFPSTDTQYF. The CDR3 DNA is TGTGCCAGCAGTTTAGGACAGTTTCCTAGCACAGATACGCAGTATTTT.

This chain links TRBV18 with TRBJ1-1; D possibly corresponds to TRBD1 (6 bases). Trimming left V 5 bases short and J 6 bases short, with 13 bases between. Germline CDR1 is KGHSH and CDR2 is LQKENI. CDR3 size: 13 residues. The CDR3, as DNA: TGTGCCAGCTCAACAGGGAGTCGCGCTGAAGCTTTCTTT. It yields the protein CASSTGSRAEAFF.

The CDR3 loop is CASSMSGANEQYF. Here the CDR3 DNA reads TGTGCCAGTAGTATGTCAGGGGCGAATGAGCAGTACTTC. The chain joins TRBV19 to TRBJ2-7; a weak D match, TRBD1 (6 bases). The CDR3 runs 13 residues. Germline V lookup: CDR1 LNHDA, CDR2 SQIVND (reference sequence). The V end lost 3 bases, the J end lost 7 bases, and 13 bases lay between the germline ends.

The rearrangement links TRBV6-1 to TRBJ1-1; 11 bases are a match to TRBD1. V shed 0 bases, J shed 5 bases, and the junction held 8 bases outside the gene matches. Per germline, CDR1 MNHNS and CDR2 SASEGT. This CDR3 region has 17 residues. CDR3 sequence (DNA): TGTGCCAGCAGTGAAGCTACCGGACAGGGGGCGCGTACTGAAGCTTTCTTT. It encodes CASSEATGQGARTEAFF.

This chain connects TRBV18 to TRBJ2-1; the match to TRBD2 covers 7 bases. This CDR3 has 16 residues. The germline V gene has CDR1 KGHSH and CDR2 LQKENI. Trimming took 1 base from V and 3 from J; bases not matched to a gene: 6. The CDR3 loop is CASSPLTSVVYNEQFF. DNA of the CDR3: TGTGCCAGCTCACCACTAACTAGCGTCGTCTACAATGAGCAGTTCTTC.

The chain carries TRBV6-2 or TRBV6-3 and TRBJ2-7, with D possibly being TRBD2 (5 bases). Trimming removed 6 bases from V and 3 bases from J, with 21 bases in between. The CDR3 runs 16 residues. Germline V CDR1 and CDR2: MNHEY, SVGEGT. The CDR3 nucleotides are TGTGCCAGCAGCGTGCGGATCCAATCCGGAGGCTACGAGCAGTACTTC. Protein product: CASSVRIQSGGYEQYF.

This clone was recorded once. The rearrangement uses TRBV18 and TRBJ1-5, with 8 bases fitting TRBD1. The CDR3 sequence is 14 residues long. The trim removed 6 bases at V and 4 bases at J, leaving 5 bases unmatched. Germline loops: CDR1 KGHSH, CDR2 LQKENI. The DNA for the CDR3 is TGTGCCAGCTCGATGGGACAGGAAAATCAGCCCCAGCATTTT. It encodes CASSMGQENQPQHF.

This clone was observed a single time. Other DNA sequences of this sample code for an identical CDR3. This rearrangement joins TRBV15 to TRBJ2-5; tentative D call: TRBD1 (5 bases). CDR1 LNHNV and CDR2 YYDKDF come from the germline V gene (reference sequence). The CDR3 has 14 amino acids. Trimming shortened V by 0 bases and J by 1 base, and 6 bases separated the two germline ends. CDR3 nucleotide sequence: TGTGCCACCAGCAGAGATAGGGGCCAAGAGACCCAGTACTTC. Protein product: CATSRDRGQETQYF.

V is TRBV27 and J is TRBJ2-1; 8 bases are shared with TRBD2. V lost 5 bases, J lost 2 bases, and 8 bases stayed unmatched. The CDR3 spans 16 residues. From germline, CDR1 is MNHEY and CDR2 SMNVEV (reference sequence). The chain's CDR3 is CASSTPIAGTYNEQFF. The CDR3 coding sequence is TGTGCCAGCAGTACCCCGATAGCGGGAACCTACAATGAGCAGTTCTTC.

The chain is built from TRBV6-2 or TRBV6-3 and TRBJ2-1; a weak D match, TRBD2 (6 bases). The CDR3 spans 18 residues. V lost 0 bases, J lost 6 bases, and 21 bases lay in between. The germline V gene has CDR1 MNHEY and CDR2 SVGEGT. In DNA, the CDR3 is TGTGCCAGCAGTTACTCGGGTTTTGGTCCGGGAGTGGGCAATGAGCAGTTCTTC. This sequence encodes CASSYSGFGPGVGNEQFF.